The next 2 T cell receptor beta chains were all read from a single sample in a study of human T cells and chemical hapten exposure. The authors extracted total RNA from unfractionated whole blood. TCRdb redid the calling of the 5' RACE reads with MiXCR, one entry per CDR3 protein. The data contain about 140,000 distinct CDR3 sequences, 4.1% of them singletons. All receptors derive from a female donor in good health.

CDR3 DNA: TGCGCCAGCAGCTTGGTGGCTAGCGGCCCGAACCCAGATACGCAGTATTTT. It encodes CASSLVASGPNPDTQYF. The chain is built from TRBV5-1 and TRBJ2-3; 7 bases match TRBD2. CDR1 is SGHRS and CDR2 is YFSETQ in the germline V gene. After removal of 0 bases from V and 4 bases from J, the junction contained 11 bases not matched to a gene. The CDR3 spans 17 residues.

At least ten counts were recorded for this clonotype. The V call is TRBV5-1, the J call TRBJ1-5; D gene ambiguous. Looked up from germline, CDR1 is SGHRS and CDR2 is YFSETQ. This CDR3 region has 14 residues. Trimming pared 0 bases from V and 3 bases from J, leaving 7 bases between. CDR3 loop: CASSLDRDNQPQHF. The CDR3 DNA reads TGCGCCAGCAGCTTGGACAGAGACAATCAGCCCCAGCATTTT.